This TCR beta chain originates from a study of persistence of HIV-infected CD4 T cells. Lysates of CMV-infected fibroblasts at approximately 10 ug/mL stimulated these cells. Sorting selected CD4+ T cells upregulating both CD40 ligand and CD69. Suppressive ART was started during chronic HIV-1 infection in these adults. Note on this clone: The antigen is not known.

Between the trimmed V and J ends, which lost 0 bases and 2 bases, there was a span of 6 bases. The CDR3 has 13 residues. Germline V lookup: CDR1 SGDLS, CDR2 YYNGEE. Sequencing used immunoSEQ version 4 in survey mode. The assay was immunoSEQ multiplex PCR, and TCRdb's table has in-frame clones only and misses some. The repertoire holds around 7,500 clones, with roughly 60% as singletons. The sample was CD4+ T cells sorted from PBMCs after roughly 18-hour stimulation, taken from a patient who received antiretroviral therapy. The chain employs TRBV9 and TRBJ2-7; D unresolved. The clonotype comes from an adult man with HIV who was CMV-seropositive. This CDR3 reads CASSVGPTYEQYF. Written as DNA, the CDR3 is TGTGCCAGCAGCGTAGGACCTACCTACGAGCAGTACTTC. The full variable domain, its missing parts supplied by reference TRBV9 and TRBJ2-7, is DSGVTQTPKHLITATGQRVTLRCSPRSGDLSVYWYQQSLDQGLQFLIQYYNGEERAKGNILERFSAQQFPDLHSELNLSSLELGDSALYFCASSVGPTYEQYFGPGTRLTVT.